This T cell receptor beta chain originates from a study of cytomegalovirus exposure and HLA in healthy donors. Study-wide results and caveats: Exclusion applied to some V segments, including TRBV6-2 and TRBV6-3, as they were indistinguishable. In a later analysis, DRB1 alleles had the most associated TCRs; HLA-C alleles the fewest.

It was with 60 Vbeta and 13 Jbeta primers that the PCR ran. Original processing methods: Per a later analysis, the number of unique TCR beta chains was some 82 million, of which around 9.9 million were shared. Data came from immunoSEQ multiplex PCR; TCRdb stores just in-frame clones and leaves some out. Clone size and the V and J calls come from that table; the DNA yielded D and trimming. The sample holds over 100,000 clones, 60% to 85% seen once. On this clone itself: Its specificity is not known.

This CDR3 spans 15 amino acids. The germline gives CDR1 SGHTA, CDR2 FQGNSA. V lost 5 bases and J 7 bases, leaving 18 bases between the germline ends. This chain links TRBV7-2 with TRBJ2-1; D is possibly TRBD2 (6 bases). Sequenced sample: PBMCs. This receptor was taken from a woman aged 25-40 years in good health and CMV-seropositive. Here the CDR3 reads CASSHRPGVLNEQFF. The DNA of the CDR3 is TGTGCCAGCAGCCACCGCCCGGGGGTGTTGAATGAGCAGTTCTTC.